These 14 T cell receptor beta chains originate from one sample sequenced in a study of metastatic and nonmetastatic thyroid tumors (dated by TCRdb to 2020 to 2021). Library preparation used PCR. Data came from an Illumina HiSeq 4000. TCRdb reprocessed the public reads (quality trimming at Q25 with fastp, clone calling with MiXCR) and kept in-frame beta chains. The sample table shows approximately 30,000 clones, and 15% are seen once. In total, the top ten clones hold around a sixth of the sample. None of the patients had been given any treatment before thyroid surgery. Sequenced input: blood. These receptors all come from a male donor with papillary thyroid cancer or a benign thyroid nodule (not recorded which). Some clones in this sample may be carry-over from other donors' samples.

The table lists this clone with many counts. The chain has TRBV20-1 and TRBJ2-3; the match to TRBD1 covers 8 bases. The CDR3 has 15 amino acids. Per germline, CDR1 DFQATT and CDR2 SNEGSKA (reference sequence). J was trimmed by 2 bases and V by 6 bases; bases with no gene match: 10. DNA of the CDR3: TGCAGTGCGGACCTTCAGGGACAGGCCACAGATACGCAGTATTTT. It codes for CSADLQGQATDTQYF.

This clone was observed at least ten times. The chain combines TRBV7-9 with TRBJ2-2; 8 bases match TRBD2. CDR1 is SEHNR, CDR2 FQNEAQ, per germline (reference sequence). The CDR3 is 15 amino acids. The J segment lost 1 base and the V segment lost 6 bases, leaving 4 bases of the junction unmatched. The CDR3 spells CASRGLAGNTGELFF. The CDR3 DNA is TGTGCCAGCAGAGGACTAGCCGGGAACACCGGGGAGCTGTTTTTT.

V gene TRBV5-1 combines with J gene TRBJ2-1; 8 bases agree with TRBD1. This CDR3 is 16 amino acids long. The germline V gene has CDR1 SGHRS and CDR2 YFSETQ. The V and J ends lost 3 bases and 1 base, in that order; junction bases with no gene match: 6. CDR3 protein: CASSSSRQGSYNEQFF. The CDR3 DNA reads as TGCGCCAGCAGCTCCTCCCGACAGGGGTCCTACAATGAGCAGTTCTTC.

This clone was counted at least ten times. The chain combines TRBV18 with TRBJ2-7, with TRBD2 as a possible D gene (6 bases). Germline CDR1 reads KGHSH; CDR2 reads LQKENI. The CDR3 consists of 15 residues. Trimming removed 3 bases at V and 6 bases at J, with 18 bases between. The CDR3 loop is CASSPPGVRAGEQYF. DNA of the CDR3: TGTGCCAGCTCACCTCCGGGGGTCAGGGCGGGCGAGCAGTACTTC. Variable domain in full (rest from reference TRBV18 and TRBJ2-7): NAGVMQNPRHLVRRRGQEARLRCSPMKGHSHVYWYRQLPEEGLKFMVYLQKENIIDESGMPKERFSAEFPKEGPSILRIQQVVRGDSAAYFCASSPPGVRAGEQYFGPGTRLTVT.

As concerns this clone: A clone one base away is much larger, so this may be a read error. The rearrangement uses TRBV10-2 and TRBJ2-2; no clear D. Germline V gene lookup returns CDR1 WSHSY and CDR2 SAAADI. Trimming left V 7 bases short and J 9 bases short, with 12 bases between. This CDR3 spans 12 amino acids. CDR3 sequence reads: CASIEEKRELFF. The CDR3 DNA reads TGCGCCAGCATAGAAGAAAAGAGGGAGCTGTTTTTT.

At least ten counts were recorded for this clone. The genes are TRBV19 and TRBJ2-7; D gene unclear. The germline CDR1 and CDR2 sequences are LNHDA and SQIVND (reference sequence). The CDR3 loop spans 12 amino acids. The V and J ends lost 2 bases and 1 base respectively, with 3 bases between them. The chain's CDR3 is CASSISSYEQYF. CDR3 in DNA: TGTGCCAGTAGTATATCTTCCTACGAGCAGTACTTC. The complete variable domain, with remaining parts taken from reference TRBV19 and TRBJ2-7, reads DGGITQSPKYLFRKEGQNVTLSCEQNLNHDAMYWYRQDPGQGLRLIYYSQIVNDFQKGDIAEGYSVSREKKESFPLTVTSAQKNPTAFYLCASSISSYEQYFGPGTRLTVT.

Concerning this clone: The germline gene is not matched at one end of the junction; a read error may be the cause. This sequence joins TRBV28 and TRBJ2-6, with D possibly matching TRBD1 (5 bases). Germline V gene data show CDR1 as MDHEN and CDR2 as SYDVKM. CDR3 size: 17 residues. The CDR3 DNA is TGTGCCAGCAGTCCATGGTACCGAAGCTCTGGGGCCAACTTCCTGACTTTC. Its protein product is CASSPWYRSSGANFLTF. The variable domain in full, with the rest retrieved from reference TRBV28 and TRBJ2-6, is DVKVTQSSRYLVKRTGEKVFLECVQDMDHENMFWYRQDPGLGLRLIYFSYDVKMKEKGDIPEGYSVSREKKERFSLILESASTNQTSMYLCASSPWYRSSGANFLTFGAGSRLTVL.

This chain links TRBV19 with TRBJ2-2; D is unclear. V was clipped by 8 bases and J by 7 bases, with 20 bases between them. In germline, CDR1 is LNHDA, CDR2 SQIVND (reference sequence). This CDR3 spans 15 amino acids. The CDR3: CASGGPTGFGGELFF. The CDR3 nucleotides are TGTGCCAGTGGTGGTCCCACGGGTTTCGGCGGGGAGCTGTTTTTT.

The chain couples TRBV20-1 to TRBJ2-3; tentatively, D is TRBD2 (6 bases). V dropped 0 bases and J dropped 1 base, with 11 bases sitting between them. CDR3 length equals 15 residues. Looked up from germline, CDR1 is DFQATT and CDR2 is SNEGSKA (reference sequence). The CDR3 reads CSARDPGLRTDTQYF. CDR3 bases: TGCAGTGCTAGAGATCCGGGACTTCGCACAGATACGCAGTATTTT.

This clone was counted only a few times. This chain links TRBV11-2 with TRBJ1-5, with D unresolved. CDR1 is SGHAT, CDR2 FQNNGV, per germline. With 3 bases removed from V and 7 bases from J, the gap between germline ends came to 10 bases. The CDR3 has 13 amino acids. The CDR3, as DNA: TGTGCCAGCAGCTTGGGATCAGGCCAGCCCCAGCATTTT. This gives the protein CASSLGSGQPQHF. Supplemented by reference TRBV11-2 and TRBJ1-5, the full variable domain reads EAGVAQSPRYKIIEKRQSVAFWCNPISGHATLYWYQQILGQGPKLLIQFQNNGVVDDSQLPKDRFSAERLKGVDSTLKIQPAKLEDSAVYLCASSLGSGQPQHFGDGTRLSIL.

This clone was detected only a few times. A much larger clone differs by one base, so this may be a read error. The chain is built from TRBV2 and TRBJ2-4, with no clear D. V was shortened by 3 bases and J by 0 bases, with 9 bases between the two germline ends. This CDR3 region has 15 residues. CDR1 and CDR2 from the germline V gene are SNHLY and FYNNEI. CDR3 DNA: TGTGCCAGCAGTGAGCCCAAACTAGCCAAAAACATTCAGTACTTC. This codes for CASSEPKLAKNIQYF.

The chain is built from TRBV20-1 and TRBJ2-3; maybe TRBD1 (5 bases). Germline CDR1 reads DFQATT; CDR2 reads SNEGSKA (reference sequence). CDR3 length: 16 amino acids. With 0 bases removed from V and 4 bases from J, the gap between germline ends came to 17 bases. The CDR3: CSARDPGLGFADTQYF. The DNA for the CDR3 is TGCAGTGCTAGAGATCCAGGGTTGGGGTTTGCAGATACGCAGTATTTT.

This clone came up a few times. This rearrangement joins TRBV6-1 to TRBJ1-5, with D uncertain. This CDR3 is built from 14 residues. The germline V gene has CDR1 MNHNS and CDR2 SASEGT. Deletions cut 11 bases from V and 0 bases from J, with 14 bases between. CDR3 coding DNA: TGTGCCGGCGGTGTGGGTTATAGCAATCAGCCCCAGCATTTT. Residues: CAGGVGYSNQPQHF.

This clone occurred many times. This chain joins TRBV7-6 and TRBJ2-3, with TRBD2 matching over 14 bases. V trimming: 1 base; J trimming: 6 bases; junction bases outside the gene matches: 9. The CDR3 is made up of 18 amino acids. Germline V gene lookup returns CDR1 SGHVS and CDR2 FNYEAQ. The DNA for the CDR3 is TGTGCCAGCAGCTTAGATCCCCGACTAGCGGGAGGGGGTGATACGCAGTATTTT. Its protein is CASSLDPRLAGGGDTQYF. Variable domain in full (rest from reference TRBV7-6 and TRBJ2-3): GAGVSQSPRYKVTKRGQDVALRCDPISGHVSLYWYRQALGQGPEFLTYFNYEAQQDKSGLPNDRFSAERPEGSISTLTIQRTEQRDSAMYRCASSLDPRLAGGGDTQYFGPGTRLTVL.